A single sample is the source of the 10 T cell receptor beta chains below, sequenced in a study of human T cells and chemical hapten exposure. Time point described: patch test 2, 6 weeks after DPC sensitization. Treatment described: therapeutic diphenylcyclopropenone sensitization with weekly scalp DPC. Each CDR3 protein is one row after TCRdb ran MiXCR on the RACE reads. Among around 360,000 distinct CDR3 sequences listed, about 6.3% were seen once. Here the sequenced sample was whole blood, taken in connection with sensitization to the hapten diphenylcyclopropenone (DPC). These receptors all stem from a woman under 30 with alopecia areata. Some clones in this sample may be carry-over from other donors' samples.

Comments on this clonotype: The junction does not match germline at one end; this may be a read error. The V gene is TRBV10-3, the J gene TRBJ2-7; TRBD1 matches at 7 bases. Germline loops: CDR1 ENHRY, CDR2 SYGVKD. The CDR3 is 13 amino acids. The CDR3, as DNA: TGTGCCAACAGTGGACAGGTCGGGTACGAGCAGTACTTC. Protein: CANSGQVGYEQYF.

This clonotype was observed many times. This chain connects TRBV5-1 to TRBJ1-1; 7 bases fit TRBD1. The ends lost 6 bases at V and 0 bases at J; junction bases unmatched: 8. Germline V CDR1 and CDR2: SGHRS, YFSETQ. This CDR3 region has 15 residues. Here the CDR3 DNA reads TGCGCCAGCAATGCATTCGGGACAGTGAACACTGAAGCTTTCTTT. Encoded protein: CASNAFGTVNTEAFF.

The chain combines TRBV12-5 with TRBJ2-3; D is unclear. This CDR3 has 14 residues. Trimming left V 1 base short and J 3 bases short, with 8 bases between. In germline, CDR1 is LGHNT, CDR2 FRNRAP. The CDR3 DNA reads TGTGCTAGTGGTTTGGGCCTTGGGACAGATACGCAGTATTTT. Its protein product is CASGLGLGTDTQYF.

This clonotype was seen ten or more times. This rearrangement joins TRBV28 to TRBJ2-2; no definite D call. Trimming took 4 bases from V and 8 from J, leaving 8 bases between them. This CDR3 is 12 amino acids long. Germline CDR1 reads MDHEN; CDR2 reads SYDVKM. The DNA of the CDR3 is TGTGCCAGCAGTTCCCTAAGAGGGGAGCTGTTTTTT. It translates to CASSSLRGELFF.

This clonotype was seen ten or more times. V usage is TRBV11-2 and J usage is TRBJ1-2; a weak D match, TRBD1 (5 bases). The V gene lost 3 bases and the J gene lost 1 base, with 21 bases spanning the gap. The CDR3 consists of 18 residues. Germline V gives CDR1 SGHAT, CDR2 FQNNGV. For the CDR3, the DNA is TGTGCCAGCAGCTTCCCACAAGGGGCAGGCGTTCATAACTATGGCTACACCTTC. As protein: CASSFPQGAGVHNYGYTF.

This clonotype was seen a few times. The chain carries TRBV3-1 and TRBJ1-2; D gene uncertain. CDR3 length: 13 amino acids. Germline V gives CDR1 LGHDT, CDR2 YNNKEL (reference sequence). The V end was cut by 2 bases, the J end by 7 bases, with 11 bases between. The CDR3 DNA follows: TGTGCCAGCAGCCAAACCCGGGAGGGTGGCTACACCTTC. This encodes CASSQTREGGYTF.

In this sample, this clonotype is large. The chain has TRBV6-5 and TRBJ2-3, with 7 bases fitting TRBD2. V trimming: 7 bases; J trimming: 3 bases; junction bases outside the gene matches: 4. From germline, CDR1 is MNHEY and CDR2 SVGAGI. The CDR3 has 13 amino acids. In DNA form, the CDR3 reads TGTGCCAGCAAGTCTAGCGGTACAGATACGCAGTATTTT. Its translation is CASKSSGTDTQYF.

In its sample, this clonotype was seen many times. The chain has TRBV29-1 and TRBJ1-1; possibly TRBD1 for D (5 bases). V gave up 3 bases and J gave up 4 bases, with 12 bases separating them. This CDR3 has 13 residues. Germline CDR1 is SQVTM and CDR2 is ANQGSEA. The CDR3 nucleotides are TGCAGCGTTGATGGGGGGGAGGTCACTGAAGCTTTCTTT. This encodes CSVDGGEVTEAFF.

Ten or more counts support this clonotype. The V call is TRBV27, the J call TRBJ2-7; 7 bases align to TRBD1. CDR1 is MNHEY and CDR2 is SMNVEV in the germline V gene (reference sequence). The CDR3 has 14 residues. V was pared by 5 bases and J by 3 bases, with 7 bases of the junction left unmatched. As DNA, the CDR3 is TGTGCCAGCAGTCCACAGGGGAAATACTACGAGCAGTACTTC. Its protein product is CASSPQGKYYEQYF.

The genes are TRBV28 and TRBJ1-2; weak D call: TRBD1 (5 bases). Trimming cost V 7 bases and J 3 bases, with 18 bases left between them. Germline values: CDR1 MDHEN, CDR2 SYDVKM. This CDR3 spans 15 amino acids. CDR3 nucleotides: TGTGCCAGCAACGCCAACCCCGAGGGACACTATGGCTACACCTTC. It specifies CASNANPEGHYGYTF.